Listed below are T cell receptor beta chains from one sample, sequenced in a study of early T cells in non-severe SARS-CoV-2 infection. Via MiXCR, TCRdb re-called the 5' RACE reads, giving one row per CDR3 protein. The data show 25,000 to 30,000 distinct CDR3 sequences, approximately 4.4% seen once. Material: whole blood. The receptors shown here come from an adult who was a healthcare worker with PCR-confirmed SARS-CoV-2 infection or an uninfected control (not recorded which). The CDR3 runs from the conserved cysteine through the conserved F or W. The D gene is left open where the match is weak. Clone sizes are given selectively: once, few, many, or a class where the clone is expanded.

clone_size,v_call,d_call,j_call,cdr3_nt,cdr3_aa
NA,TRBV11-2,NA,TRBJ2-1,TGTGCCAGCAGCTTAGGGGGATTCGGTGAGCAGTTCTTC,CASSLGGFGEQFF
many,TRBV2,NA,TRBJ2-7,TGTGCCAGCAGTGTTGCCTACGAGCAGTACTTC,CASSVAYEQYF
few,TRBV20-1,NA,TRBJ2-2,TGCAGTGCTAGAGCCGGGATGGGAACCGGGGAGCTGTTTTTT,CSARAGMGTGELFF
NA,TRBV4-2,TRBD1,TRBJ1-3,TGTGCCAGCAGCCGAGAGGACAGGCAAGCTGGAAACACCATATATTTT,CASSREDRQAGNTIYF
many,TRBV4-1,NA,TRBJ1-1,TGCGCCAGCAGCCCCGCCGGACAACCGAACACTGAAGCTTTCTTT,CASSPAGQPNTEAFF
NA,TRBV3-1,NA,TRBJ2-5,TGTGCCAGCAGCCAAGCCAAAGAGACCCAGTACTTC,CASSQAKETQYF
NA,TRBV7-6,NA,TRBJ2-1,TGTGCCAGCAGCTTTGCCCCCTTTGGGGGGGCCAGAAATGAGCAGTTCTTC,CASSFAPFGGARNEQFF
medium-sized,TRBV27,TRBD2,TRBJ2-7,TGTGCCAGTAGGCTAGCGGGTAGCCTTTACGAGCAGTACTTC,CASRLAGSLYEQYF
many,TRBV7-3,NA,TRBJ2-7,TGTGCCAGCAGCTTAGAACCTACATCCTACGAGCAGTACTTC,CASSLEPTSYEQYF
many,TRBV5-6,NA,TRBJ2-1,TGTGCCAGCAGACCCTCACGGTACAATGAGCAGTTCTTC,CASRPSRYNEQFF
many,TRBV11-2,NA,TRBJ1-2,TGTGCCAGCAGCTCGGACAGAAGCTATGGCTACACCTTC,CASSSDRSYGYTF
many,TRBV10-3,NA,TRBJ2-1,TGTGCCATCAGAGACGGTACAAACAATGAGCAGTTCTTC,CAIRDGTNNEQFF
NA,TRBV29-1,NA,TRBJ2-5,TGCAGCGTTGGGGAGACCCAGTACTTC,CSVGETQYF
many,TRBV12-3/TRBV12-4,NA,TRBJ2-1,TGTGCCAGCAGTTTCGCACAGCGTAATGAGCAGTTCTTC,CASSFAQRNEQFF
many,TRBV5-6,TRBD1,TRBJ1-5,TGTGCCAGCAGCTTGGGACTACAGGGGAGTCAGCCCCAGCATTTT,CASSLGLQGSQPQHF
NA,TRBV20-1,NA,TRBJ2-7,TGCAGTGCAGCCCAGACATCCTACGAGCAGTACTTC,CSAAQTSYEQYF